This T cell receptor beta chain was sequenced during a study of OX40 agonist ivuxolimab in advanced cancers. The wider study: Patients receiving dose escalation had hepatocellular carcinoma, melanoma, renal cell or head and neck cancer. The study, taken as a whole, reports: Dose levels from 0.1 to 3.0 mg/kg saw CD4+ and CD8+ blood T cells expand clonally by week 6. A proportion of nonresponders additionally exhibited low normalized T-cell clonal expansion.

Sequencing used immunoSEQ multiplex PCR; TCRdb keeps in-frame clones, though not all of them. The table has about 79,000 clones, just over 85% seen once. This clone was counted a single time. Its antigen is unknown. Trimming pared 4 bases from V and 4 bases from J, leaving 10 bases between. Germline CDR1 is SQVTM and CDR2 is ANQGSEA. CDR3 length: 12 amino acids. The chain recombines TRBV29-1 with TRBJ1-1; D is ambiguous. The clonotype originates from an adult with an advanced solid tumor such as melanoma, head and neck, liver or kidney cancer. This sample comprised CD4+ or CD8+ T cells sorted from blood, obtained in a trial of the OX40 agonist ivuxolimab. CDR3 coding DNA: TGCAGCGTTGCCGGTAGGGTCACTGAAGCTTTCTTT. Amino acid sequence: CSVAGRVTEAFF.